Each of the 28 T cell receptor beta chains below was sequenced from the same sample in a study of T-cell memory formation after mild COVID-19. MiXCR, applied by TCRdb to the 5' RACE reads, yields one record per CDR3 protein. The sample consists of 95,000 to 110,000 distinct CDR3 sequences, around 14% of them appearing once. Sequenced material: PBMCs or a T cell subset sorted from them (not recorded which). These receptors came from a man aged 18 to 35 who had mild COVID-19 (a few samples of this study predate the infection). Cell type and time point are not known.

The chain has TRBV29-1 and TRBJ2-4, with 7 bases lining up with TRBD1. Germline trimming cut 8 bases from V and 1 base from J; bases unmatched to any gene: 23. The CDR3 spans 19 residues. CDR1 and CDR2 from the germline V gene are SQVTM and ANQGSEA. The CDR3 reads CSIQTGIGVGPLAKNIQYF. The CDR3, as DNA: TGCAGCATCCAGACAGGGATAGGTGTGGGTCCGTTGGCCAAAAACATTCAGTACTTC.

V usage is TRBV2 and J usage is TRBJ2-1; 11 bases are a match to TRBD2. Unmatched junction bases numbered 3, after V lost 7 bases and J lost 1 base. The CDR3 contains 15 residues. Germline V gives CDR1 SNHLY, CDR2 FYNNEI. The CDR3 nucleotides read TGTGCCAGCATGCTAGCGGGGGGATCCTACAATGAGCAGTTCTTC. Residues: CASMLAGGSYNEQFF.

This clonotype was recorded a few times. CDR3 coding DNA: TGTGCCAGCAGCTTGACGACAGAGCTCTATGGCTACACCTTC. Residues: CASSLTTELYGYTF. The J gene is TRBJ1-2, the V gene TRBV7-2; weak D call: TRBD1 (5 bases). Germline CDR1 and CDR2: SGHTA and FQGNSA. The V gene lost 3 bases and the J gene lost 4 bases, with 12 bases spanning the gap. The CDR3 has 14 residues.

This clonotype occurred a few times. The chain combines TRBV12-3 or TRBV12-4 with TRBJ1-2; D not certain. This CDR3 comprises 11 residues. The V and J ends lost 6 bases and 8 bases respectively, with 10 bases between them. DNA for the CDR3: TGTGCCAGCAGACATCGGTTGGGCTACACCTTC. Encoded protein: CASRHRLGYTF.

This clonotype was counted a few times. V and J are TRBV9 and TRBJ1-4, with 8 bases that match TRBD1. This CDR3 is 14 amino acids long. V lost 4 bases to trimming and J lost 4 bases; unmatched junction nucleotides: 3. Germline V gene sequence: CDR1 SGDLS, CDR2 YYNGEE. CDR3 loop: CASSRDRSNEKLFF. The CDR3 region has the DNA TGTGCCAGCAGCCGGGACAGGAGTAATGAAAAACTGTTTTTT.

The chain joins TRBV4-1 to TRBJ2-6; the D gene is possibly TRBD1 (5 bases). The CDR3 sequence is 14 residues long. From germline, CDR1 is MGHRA and CDR2 YSYEKL. V gave up 5 bases and J gave up 4 bases, with 9 bases separating them. In DNA form, the CDR3 reads TGCGCCAGCAGCGCAGGGCCCGGGGCCAACGTCCTGACTTTC. As protein: CASSAGPGANVLTF.

This clonotype has more than one count but fewer than ten. The chain employs TRBV9 and TRBJ1-3; no definite D call. Germline CDR1 SGDLS, CDR2 YYNGEE. V shed 2 bases and J shed 4 bases, with 13 bases lying between them. This CDR3 is 15 amino acids long. The CDR3 protein is CASSVNGREGNTIYF. CDR3 DNA sequence: TGTGCCAGCAGCGTCAACGGGCGGGAGGGAAACACCATATATTTT.

The CDR3 nucleotides read TGTGCCAGCAGCTATACGGGGGGGTCTGAAGCTTTCTTT. Protein: CASSYTGGSEAFF. This chain connects TRBV4-2 to TRBJ1-1; possibly TRBD1 for D (5 bases). Germline lookup yields CDR1 LGHNA and CDR2 YNFKEQ. With 5 bases removed from V and 6 bases from J, the gap between germline ends came to 13 bases. CDR3 length: 13 residues.

The J gene is TRBJ1-1, the V gene TRBV27, with unresolved D. Per the germline V gene, CDR1 is MNHEY and CDR2 is SMNVEV (reference sequence). The CDR3 covers 13 residues. Deletions cut 0 bases from V and 1 base from J, with 3 bases between. CDR3 DNA sequence: TGTGCCAGCAGTTTATCGGAGAACACTGAAGCTTTCTTT. Its translation is CASSLSENTEAFF.

In this sample, this clonotype turned up a few times. J is TRBJ2-2 and V is TRBV4-3; no clear D. Trimming left V 0 bases short and J 5 bases short, with 7 bases between. The CDR3 is made up of 14 amino acids. Germline CDR1 LGHNA, CDR2 YSLEER. The CDR3 here is CASSQDVSTGELFF. CDR3 sequence (DNA): TGCGCCAGCAGCCAAGATGTGTCGACCGGGGAGCTGTTTTTT.

The chain carries TRBV20-1 and TRBJ2-7; weak D call: TRBD1 (5 bases). CDR3 length: 13 residues. V gave up 3 bases and J gave up 0 bases, with 9 bases separating them. Germline CDR1 reads DFQATT; CDR2 reads SNEGSKA (reference sequence). CDR3 nucleotide sequence: TGCAGTGCTAGGGACATTGACTCCTACGAGCAGTACGTC. Its translation: CSARDIDSYEQYV.

This clonotype was seen a few times. This chain connects TRBV12-3 or TRBV12-4 to TRBJ2-5; 8 bases agree with TRBD1. Germline trimming cut 4 bases from V and 8 bases from J; bases unmatched to any gene: 9. The length of the CDR3 is 14 residues. The CDR3 loop is CASSSDGTGGTQYF. In DNA form, the CDR3 reads TGTGCCAGCAGTTCGGATGGGACAGGTGGCACCCAGTACTTC.

The V and J genes are TRBV5-1 and TRBJ2-7, with TRBD2 identical over 9 bases. Germline CDR1 reads SGHRS; CDR2 reads YFSETQ. The CDR3 has 17 residues. V was clipped by 3 bases and J by 3 bases; unmatched bases: 13. This CDR3 reads CASSWGSGGTLGYEQYF. CDR3 nucleotide sequence: TGCGCCAGCAGCTGGGGTAGCGGGGGTACTTTGGGCTACGAGCAGTACTTC. Supplemented by reference TRBV5-1 and TRBJ2-7, the full variable domain reads KAGVTQTPRYLIKTRGQQVTLSCSPISGHRSVSWYQQTPGQGLQFLFEYFSETQRNKGNFPGRFSGRQFSNSRSEMNVSTLELGDSALYLCASSWGSGGTLGYEQYFGPGTRLTVT.

The chain is built from TRBV4-1 and TRBJ1-1; tentative D call: TRBD1 (5 bases). Germline V lookup: CDR1 MGHRA, CDR2 YSYEKL. This CDR3 has 15 residues. V lost 2 bases to trimming and J lost 3 bases, with 13 bases between them. This CDR3 reads CASSQRWQGHTEAFF. CDR3 in DNA: TGCGCCAGCAGCCAAAGATGGCAGGGCCACACTGAAGCTTTCTTT.

CDR3 residues: CASSYGGVGNIQYF. The CDR3 nucleotides are TGTGCCAGCAGTTACGGCGGGGTAGGAAACATTCAGTACTTC. The rearrangement links TRBV6-5 to TRBJ2-4, with TRBD2 as a possible D gene (6 bases). Trimming removed 2 bases from V and 6 bases from J, with 11 bases in between. The CDR3 has 14 amino acids. The germline V gene encodes CDR1 MNHEY and CDR2 SVGAGI.

The J gene is TRBJ2-3, the V gene TRBV20-1; tentatively, D is TRBD2 (6 bases). Trimming stripped 5 bases from V and 2 bases from J, with 17 bases between. Germline CDR1 is DFQATT and CDR2 is SNEGSKA (reference sequence). This CDR3 region has 15 residues. CDR3 protein: CSAAASRRDTDTQYF. DNA for the CDR3: TGCAGTGCTGCAGCTTCGAGGAGGGACACAGATACGCAGTATTTT.

This chain links TRBV20-1 with TRBJ1-1; the match to TRBD1 covers 7 bases. Germline CDR1 and CDR2: DFQATT and SNEGSKA (reference sequence). With V trimmed by 6 bases and J by 3 bases, 7 bases remained unmatched. The CDR3 covers 13 residues. The CDR3 bases are TGCAGTGCAACAGACAGGGCGTACACTGAAGCTTTCTTT. Translated: CSATDRAYTEAFF.

J is TRBJ2-3 and V is TRBV28; no clear D gene. Germline CDR1 is MDHEN and CDR2 is SYDVKM. V gave up 5 bases and J gave up 6 bases, with 9 bases separating them. The CDR3 consists of 12 residues. The CDR3 nucleotides read TGTGCCAGCAGTGAGCCTAGGGATACGCAGTATTTT. This gives the protein CASSEPRDTQYF. Variable domain in full (rest from reference TRBV28 and TRBJ2-3): DVKVTQSSRYLVKRTGEKVFLECVQDMDHENMFWYRQDPGLGLRLIYFSYDVKMKEKGDIPEGYSVSREKKERFSLILESASTNQTSMYLCASSEPRDTQYFGPGTRLTVL.

The chain recombines TRBV4-3 with TRBJ2-1; D possibly corresponds to TRBD2 (5 bases). The V gene lost 0 bases and the J gene lost 3 bases, with 12 bases spanning the gap. Germline V CDR1 and CDR2: LGHNA, YSLEER. The CDR3 totals 16 residues. CDR3 protein: CASSQDYGGDYNEQFF. The CDR3 bases are TGCGCCAGCAGCCAAGATTACGGAGGCGACTACAATGAGCAGTTCTTC.

V gene TRBV18 combines with J gene TRBJ1-1; D gene uncertain. The CDR3 contains 14 residues. Trimming left V 2 bases short and J 3 bases short, with 10 bases between. Germline values: CDR1 KGHSH, CDR2 LQKENI. CDR3 bases: TGTGCCAGCTCACCAAGTCAAGGGCACACTGAAGCTTTCTTT. Translation: CASSPSQGHTEAFF.

This clonotype was detected ten times or more. The rearrangement uses TRBV6-2 or TRBV6-3 and TRBJ2-1, with 9 bases aligning to TRBD1. The CDR3 runs to 15 residues. Germline trimming cut 0 bases from V and 8 bases from J; bases unmatched to any gene: 5. Germline V CDR1 and CDR2: MNHEY, SVGEGT. As DNA, the CDR3 is TGTGCCAGCAGTTACTCAGGGACAGGGATGTATGAGCAGTTCTTC. Translated, it gives CASSYSGTGMYEQFF.

The J gene is TRBJ1-5, the V gene TRBV15, with D hard to call. Trimming left V 0 bases short and J 7 bases short, with 13 bases between. Germline assignment: CDR1 LNHNV and CDR2 YYDKDF (reference sequence). The CDR3 is 15 residues long. The CDR3 DNA follows: TGTGCCACCAGCAGAGATAGGACGGCTTCCCAGCCCCAGCATTTT. This codes for CATSRDRTASQPQHF.

The chain is built from TRBV6-5 and TRBJ1-1; 7 nucleotides agree with TRBD1. The junction had 7 bases not matched to a gene; V was cut back by 6 bases and J by 6 bases. CDR1 and CDR2 from the germline V gene are MNHEY and SVGAGI. The CDR3 contains 13 residues. The CDR3 is CASRSGGPAEAFF. Here the CDR3 DNA reads TGTGCCAGCAGATCAGGGGGTCCGGCTGAAGCTTTCTTT.

The chain links TRBV9 to TRBJ2-5; D may be TRBD2 (6 bases). CDR1 is SGDLS and CDR2 is YYNGEE in the germline V gene. V shed 3 bases and J shed 5 bases, with 17 bases lying between them. The CDR3 totals 15 residues. The chain's CDR3 is CASSASQAGMETQYF. The CDR3 DNA sequence: TGTGCCAGCAGCGCCTCTCAGGCGGGGATGGAGACCCAGTACTTC.

This clonotype showed up many times. The chain combines TRBV6-2 or TRBV6-3 with TRBJ1-1; D gene unclear. V dropped 7 bases and J dropped 4 bases, with 13 bases sitting between them. The CDR3 runs to 13 residues. CDR1 is MNHEY and CDR2 is SVGEGT in the germline V gene. The CDR3 loop is CASNTNWGTEAFF. The CDR3 region has the DNA TGTGCCAGCAACACCAACTGGGGCACTGAAGCTTTCTTT.

The chain is built from TRBV12-3 or TRBV12-4 and TRBJ2-7; no firm D call. There are 15 residues in the CDR3. V lost 6 bases, J lost 1 base, and 16 bases lay in between. The CDR3 DNA is TGTGCCAGCAGCGAAAGGGTAGGGCCTTCCTACGAGCAGTACTTC. Residues: CASSERVGPSYEQYF.

The CDR3 DNA reads TGCAGTGCTAGTGGTCGGGGGCCCTACAATGAGCAGTTCTTC. It encodes CSASGRGPYNEQFF. The chain joins TRBV20-1 to TRBJ2-1; either TRBD1 or TRBD2 may supply D (6 bases each). Germline CDR1 and CDR2: DFQATT and SNEGSKA (reference sequence). There are 14 residues in the CDR3. V lost 3 bases to trimming and J lost 2 bases, with 11 bases between them.

This sequence joins TRBV4-1 and TRBJ1-4, with D maybe TRBD1 (5 bases). Germline CDR1 and CDR2: MGHRA and YSYEKL. This CDR3 is built from 16 residues. The ends were cut back, 3 bases at V and 4 bases at J, with 15 bases in the middle. The CDR3 is CASSHEPGRDNEKLFF. The CDR3 DNA sequence: TGCGCCAGCAGCCACGAACCAGGGCGGGATAATGAAAAACTGTTTTTT.